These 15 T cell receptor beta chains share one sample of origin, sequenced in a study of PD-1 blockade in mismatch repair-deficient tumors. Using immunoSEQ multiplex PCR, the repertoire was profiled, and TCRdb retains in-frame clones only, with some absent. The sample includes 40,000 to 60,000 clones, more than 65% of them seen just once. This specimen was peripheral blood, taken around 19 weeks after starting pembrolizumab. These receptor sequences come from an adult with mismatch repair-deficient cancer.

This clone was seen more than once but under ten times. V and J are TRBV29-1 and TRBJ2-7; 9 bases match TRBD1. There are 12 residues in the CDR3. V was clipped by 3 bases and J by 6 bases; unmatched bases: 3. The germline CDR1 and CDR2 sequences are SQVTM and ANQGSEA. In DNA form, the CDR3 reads TGCAGCGTTGAGGGACAGGGACGCGAGCAGTACTTC. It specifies CSVEGQGREQYF.

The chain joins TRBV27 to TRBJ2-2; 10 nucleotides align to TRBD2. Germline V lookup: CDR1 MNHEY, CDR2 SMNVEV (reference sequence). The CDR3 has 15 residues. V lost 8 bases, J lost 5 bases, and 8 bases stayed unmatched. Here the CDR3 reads CASSLAGRWTGELFF. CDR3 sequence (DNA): TGTGCCAGCTCACTAGCGGGGAGATGGACCGGGGAGCTGTTTTTT.

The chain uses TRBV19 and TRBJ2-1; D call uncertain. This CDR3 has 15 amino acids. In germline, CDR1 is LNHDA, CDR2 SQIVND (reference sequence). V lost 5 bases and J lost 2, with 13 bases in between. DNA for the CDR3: TGTGCCAGTAGTCTGGGCAGTGTCACCTACAATGAGCAGTTCTTC. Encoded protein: CASSLGSVTYNEQFF.

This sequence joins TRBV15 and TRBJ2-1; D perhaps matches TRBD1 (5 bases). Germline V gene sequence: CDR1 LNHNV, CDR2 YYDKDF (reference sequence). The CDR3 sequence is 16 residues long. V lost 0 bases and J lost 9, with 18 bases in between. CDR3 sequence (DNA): TGTGCCACCAGCAGAGATCCCGGACAAGTAGGCGGTGAGCAGTTCTTC. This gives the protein CATSRDPGQVGGEQFF.

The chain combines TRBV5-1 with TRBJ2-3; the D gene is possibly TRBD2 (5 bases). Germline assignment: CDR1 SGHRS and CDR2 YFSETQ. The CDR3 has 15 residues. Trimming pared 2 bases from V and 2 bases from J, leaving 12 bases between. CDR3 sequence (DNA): TGCGCCAGCAGCTTCGCCAGCGGTACCACAGATACGCAGTATTTT. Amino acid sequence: CASSFASGTTDTQYF.

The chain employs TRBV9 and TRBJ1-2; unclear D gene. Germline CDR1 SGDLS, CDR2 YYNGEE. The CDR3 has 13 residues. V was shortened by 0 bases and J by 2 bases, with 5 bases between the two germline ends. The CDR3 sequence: CASSVDSNYGYTF. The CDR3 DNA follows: TGTGCCAGCAGCGTAGATTCGAACTATGGCTACACCTTC.

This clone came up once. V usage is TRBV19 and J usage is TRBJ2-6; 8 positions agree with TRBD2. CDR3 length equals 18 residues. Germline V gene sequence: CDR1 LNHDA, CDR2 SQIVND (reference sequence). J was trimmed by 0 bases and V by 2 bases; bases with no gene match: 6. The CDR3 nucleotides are TGTGCCAGTAGTATATGGACGGGAGGGCGCTCTGGGGCCAACGTCCTGACTTTC. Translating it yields CASSIWTGGRSGANVLTF.

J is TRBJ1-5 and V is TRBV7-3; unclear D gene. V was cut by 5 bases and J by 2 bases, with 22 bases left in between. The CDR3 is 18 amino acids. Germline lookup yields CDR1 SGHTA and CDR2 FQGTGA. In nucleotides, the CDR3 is TGTGCCAGCAGCAAAAGAGGAGCGGCCTCCCGGGGCAATCAGCCCCAGCATTTT. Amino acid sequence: CASSKRGAASRGNQPQHF.

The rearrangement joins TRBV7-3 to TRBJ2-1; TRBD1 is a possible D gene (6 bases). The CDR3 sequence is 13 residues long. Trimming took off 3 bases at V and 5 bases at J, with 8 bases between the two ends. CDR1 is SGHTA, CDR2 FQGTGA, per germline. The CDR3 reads CASSFTGHNEQFF. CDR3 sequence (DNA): TGTGCCAGCAGCTTCACAGGGCACAATGAGCAGTTCTTC. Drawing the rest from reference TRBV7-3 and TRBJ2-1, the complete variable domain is GAGVSQTPSNKVTEKGKYVELRCDPISGHTALYWYRQSLGQGPEFLIYFQGTGAADDSGLPNDRFFAVRPEGSVSTLKIQRTERGDSAVYLCASSFTGHNEQFFGPGTRLTVL.

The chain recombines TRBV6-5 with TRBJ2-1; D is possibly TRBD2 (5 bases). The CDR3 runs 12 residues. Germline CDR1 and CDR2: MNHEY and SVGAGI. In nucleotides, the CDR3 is TGTGTGACGCGCGGGCGTACCGCTGAGCAGTTCTTC. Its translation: CVTRGRTAEQFF.

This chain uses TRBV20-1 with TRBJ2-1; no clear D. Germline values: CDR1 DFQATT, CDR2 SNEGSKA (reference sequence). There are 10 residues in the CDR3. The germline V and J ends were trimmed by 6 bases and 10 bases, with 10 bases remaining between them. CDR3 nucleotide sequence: TGCAGTGCAGTAGTTTCCGAGCAGTTCTTC. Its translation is CSAVVSEQFF.

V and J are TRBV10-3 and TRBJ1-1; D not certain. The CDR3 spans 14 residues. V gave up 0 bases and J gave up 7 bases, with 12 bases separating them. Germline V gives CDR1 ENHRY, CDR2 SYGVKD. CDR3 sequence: CAISESSGRGEAFF. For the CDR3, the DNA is TGTGCCATCAGTGAGTCGTCAGGTCGCGGTGAAGCTTTCTTT.

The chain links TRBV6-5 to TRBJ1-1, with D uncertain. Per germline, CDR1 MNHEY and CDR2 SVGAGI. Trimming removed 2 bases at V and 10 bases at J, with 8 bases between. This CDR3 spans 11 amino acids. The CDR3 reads CASSYGGRAFF. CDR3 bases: TGTGCCAGCAGTTACGGAGGGAGAGCTTTCTTT.

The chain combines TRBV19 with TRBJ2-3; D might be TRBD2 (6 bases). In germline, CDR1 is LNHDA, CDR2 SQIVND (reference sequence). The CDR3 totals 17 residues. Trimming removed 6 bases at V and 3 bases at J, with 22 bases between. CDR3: CASSSKLTSSVTDTQYF. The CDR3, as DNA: TGTGCCAGTAGCTCCAAGCTTACTAGCTCAGTAACAGATACGCAGTATTTT.

Written as DNA, the CDR3 is TGTGCCAGCAGCTCCCCAAGCGGGGGAGATACGCAGTATTTT. Protein: CASSSPSGGDTQYF. The rearrangement joins TRBV7-8 to TRBJ2-3; 8 positions agree with TRBD2. CDR3 length: 14 amino acids. Germline V gene lookup returns CDR1 SGHVS and CDR2 FQNEAQ. Trimming removed 4 bases from V and 5 bases from J; junction bases left unmatched: 5. Together with reference TRBV7-8 and TRBJ2-3, the CDR3 gives the full variable domain: GAGVSQSPRYKVAKRGQDVALRCDPISGHVSLFWYQQALGQGPEFLTYFQNEAQLDKSGLPSDRFFAERPEGSVSTLKIQRTQQEDSAVYLCASSSPSGGDTQYFGPGTRLTVL.